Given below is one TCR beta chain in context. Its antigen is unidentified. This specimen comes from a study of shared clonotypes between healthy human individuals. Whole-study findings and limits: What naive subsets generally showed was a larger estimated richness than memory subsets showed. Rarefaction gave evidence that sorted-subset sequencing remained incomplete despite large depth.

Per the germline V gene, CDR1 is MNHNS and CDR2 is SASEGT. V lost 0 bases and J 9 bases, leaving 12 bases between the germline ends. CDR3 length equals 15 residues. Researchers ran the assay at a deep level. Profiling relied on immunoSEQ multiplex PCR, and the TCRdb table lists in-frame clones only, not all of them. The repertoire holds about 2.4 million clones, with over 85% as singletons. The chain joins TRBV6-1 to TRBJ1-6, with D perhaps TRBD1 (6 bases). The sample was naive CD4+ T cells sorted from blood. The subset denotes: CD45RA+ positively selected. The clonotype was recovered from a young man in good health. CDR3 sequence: CASSEAGGRGSPLHF. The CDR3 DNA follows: TGTGCCAGCAGTGAAGCGGGGGGGCGCGGTTCACCCCTCCACTTT.